These 28 T cell receptor beta chains share one sample of origin, sequenced in a study of blood T cell repertoires in COVID-19. Some clones are missing from TCRdb's copy, which holds only in-frame ones; the method was immunoSEQ multiplex PCR. The table has tens of thousands of clones, just under 90% seen once. Sequencing input: peripheral blood. The source is a woman at least 80 years old with active COVID-19.

The chain is built from TRBV19 and TRBJ1-4; 9 bases are a match to TRBD1. The ends lost 6 bases at V and 5 bases at J; junction bases unmatched: 4. In germline, CDR1 is LNHDA, CDR2 SQIVND (reference sequence). The CDR3 sequence is 14 residues long. This CDR3 reads CASRNRGHNEKLFF. CDR3 coding DNA: TGTGCCAGTAGAAACAGGGGGCACAATGAAAAACTGTTTTTT. The full variable domain, in which reference TRBV19 and TRBJ1-4 provide the parts outside the CDR3, is DGGITQSPKYLFRKEGQNVTLSCEQNLNHDAMYWYRQDPGQGLRLIYYSQIVNDFQKGDIAEGYSVSREKKESFPLTVTSAQKNPTAFYLCASRNRGHNEKLFFGSGTQLSVL.

The chain carries TRBV28 and TRBJ1-2, with 7 bases that match TRBD1. The CDR3 contains 13 residues. The germline CDR1 and CDR2 sequences are MDHEN and SYDVKM. Germline trimming cut 4 bases from V and 3 bases from J; bases unmatched to any gene: 2. The CDR3 DNA sequence: TGTGCCAGCAGTTCGACAGGGTACTATGGCTACACCTTC. It specifies CASSSTGYYGYTF.

The CDR3 nucleotides read TGTGCCACCAGTGATCCATCCGGGACACCTGGGGGCAATGAGCAGTTCTTC. Translating gives CATSDPSGTPGGNEQFF. The chain employs TRBV24-1 and TRBJ2-1; a possible D gene is TRBD1 (6 bases). The CDR3 length is 17 residues. The germline V and J ends were trimmed by 3 bases and 6 bases, with 20 bases remaining between them. Germline V CDR1 and CDR2: KGHDR, SFDVKD.

J is TRBJ2-5 and V is TRBV28, with 10 bases that match TRBD2. Looked up from germline, CDR1 is MDHEN and CDR2 is SYDVKM. J lost 2 bases, V lost 2 bases, and 8 bases had no gene match. This CDR3 has 17 residues. The DNA of the CDR3 is TGTGCCAGCAGTTTAGGAGCGGGAGCGGGAGGGCAAGAGACCCAGTACTTC. Its protein is CASSLGAGAGGQETQYF.

The chain couples TRBV6-2 or TRBV6-3 to TRBJ1-3, with 7 nucleotides matching TRBD1. The CDR3 is 17 amino acids. Germline loops: CDR1 MNHEY, CDR2 SVGEGT. V lost 5 bases to trimming and J lost 1 base; unmatched junction nucleotides: 11. The chain's CDR3 is CASSHESPTGSGNTIYF. The CDR3 nucleotides read TGTGCCAGCAGTCATGAAAGCCCGACAGGGTCTGGAAACACCATATATTTT.

This clone was recorded once. This rearrangement joins TRBV11-2 to TRBJ1-5, with D unresolved. V dropped 6 bases and J dropped 4 bases, with 13 bases sitting between them. This CDR3 is 14 amino acids long. Germline CDR1 SGHAT, CDR2 FQNNGV. The CDR3 DNA sequence: TGTGCCAGCAGTAGCCGGGGTTTAAATCAGCCCCAGCATTTT. This codes for CASSSRGLNQPQHF.

This chain uses TRBV27 with TRBJ1-4; 9 nucleotides agree with TRBD1. The length of the CDR3 is 15 residues. Germline trimming cut 5 bases from V and 8 bases from J; bases unmatched to any gene: 9. CDR1 MNHEY and CDR2 SMNVEV come from the germline V gene (reference sequence). The CDR3 spells CASSLQGQGGEKLFF. The DNA of the CDR3 is TGTGCCAGCAGTCTCCAGGGACAGGGTGGCGAAAAACTGTTTTTT.

The V and J genes are TRBV27 and TRBJ2-6; D unclear. Trimming removed 3 bases at V and 0 bases at J, with 6 bases between. CDR3 size: 15 residues. Germline V gives CDR1 MNHEY, CDR2 SMNVEV (reference sequence). The CDR3 reads CASSLGRSGANVLTF. The CDR3, as DNA: TGTGCCAGCAGTTTGGGCCGCTCTGGGGCCAACGTCCTGACTTTC.

As to this clone: Germline is not matched at one junction end, which may reflect a read error. The chain is built from TRBV6-2 or TRBV6-3 and TRBJ1-1, with 7 bases fitting TRBD1. Germline V lookup: CDR1 MNHEY, CDR2 SVGEGT. The CDR3 consists of 11 residues. DNA of the CDR3: TGTGCCAGCAGCCGCCGGGACAGACACACCTTT. This encodes CASSRRDRHTF.

In its sample, this clone was seen once. This chain connects TRBV19 to TRBJ1-2, with a tentative D call TRBD1 (6 bases). Germline V lookup: CDR1 LNHDA, CDR2 SQIVND (reference sequence). Trimming stripped 1 base from V and 8 bases from J, with 14 bases between. There are 14 residues in the CDR3. The CDR3 coding sequence is TGTGCCAGTAGTATAGGACGACAGGTTCGGGGCTACACCTTC. Translation: CASSIGRQVRGYTF.

CDR3 sequence reads: CASSQDSQGTTYEQYF. Written as DNA, the CDR3 is TGCGCCAGCAGCCAAGATTCGCAGGGGACTACCTACGAGCAGTACTTC. The rearrangement links TRBV4-1 to TRBJ2-7, with a possible D match to TRBD2 (7 bases). The ends were cut back, 0 bases at V and 2 bases at J, with 14 bases in the middle. The CDR3 consists of 16 residues. The V gene's germline CDR1 is MGHRA and CDR2 YSYEKL.

This chain uses TRBV5-4 with TRBJ2-1; a weak D match, TRBD1 (5 bases). This CDR3 is 18 amino acids long. V lost 0 bases to trimming and J lost 3 bases, with 19 bases between them. Germline V gene data show CDR1 as SGHNT and CDR2 as YYREEE (reference sequence). CDR3 loop: CASSLDPVGASVYNEQFF. In DNA, the CDR3 is TGTGCCAGCAGCTTGGACCCCGTTGGGGCTTCTGTCTACAATGAGCAGTTCTTC.

This rearrangement joins TRBV11-1 to TRBJ1-2; weak D call: TRBD1 (5 bases). This CDR3 comprises 14 residues. The V end lost 3 bases, the J end lost 4 bases, and 12 bases lay between the germline ends. Germline V lookup: CDR1 SGHAT, CDR2 FQDESV (reference sequence). The DNA of the CDR3 is TGTGCCAGCAGCTTGACAGACCAAGCCTATGGCTACACCTTC. Protein product: CASSLTDQAYGYTF.

This chain connects TRBV7-3 to TRBJ1-3, with D uncertain. Trimming left V 5 bases short and J 1 base short, with 9 bases between. Germline V CDR1 and CDR2: SGHTA, FQGTGA. CDR3 length: 14 residues. The CDR3 loop is CASSPTGSGNTIYF. CDR3 in DNA: TGTGCCAGCAGCCCCACGGGGTCTGGAAACACCATATATTTT.

This chain links TRBV30 with TRBJ2-1; 13 nucleotides agree with TRBD2. The V segment lost 3 bases and the J segment 6 bases; nucleotides outside the gene matches: 5. The length of the CDR3 is 15 residues. In germline, CDR1 is GTSNPN, CDR2 SVGIG (reference sequence). CDR3 in DNA: TGTGCCTGGAGAGGAGGGACTAGCGGGGCCAATGAGCAGTTCTTC. It yields the protein CAWRGGTSGANEQFF.

This clone was counted a few times. This rearrangement joins TRBV3-1 (or the pseudogene TRBV3-2) to TRBJ2-2; perhaps TRBD2 as D (6 bases). Per germline, CDR1 LGHDT and CDR2 YNNKEL (reference sequence). The CDR3 is 14 residues long. Trimming took 4 bases from V and 6 from J, leaving 12 bases between them. The CDR3 here is CASSPTRTAGELFF. The CDR3 DNA reads as TGTGCCAGCAGCCCGACTAGGACGGCCGGGGAGCTGTTTTTT.

The chain has TRBV7-2 and TRBJ1-3, with D maybe TRBD1 (6 bases). V was pared by 5 bases and J by 1 base, with 9 bases between. CDR1 and CDR2 from the germline V gene are SGHTA and FQGNSA. The CDR3 consists of 14 residues. The CDR3 region has the DNA TGTGCCAGCAGCCCTCAGGGGTCTGGAAACACCATATATTTT. This sequence encodes CASSPQGSGNTIYF. Together with reference TRBV7-2 and TRBJ1-3, the CDR3 gives the full variable domain: GAGVSQSPSNKVTEKGKDVELRCDPISGHTALYWYRQSLGQGLEFLIYFQGNSAPDKSGLPSDRFSAERTGGSVSTLTIQRTQQEDSAVYLCASSPQGSGNTIYFGEGSWLTVV.

The rearrangement uses TRBV7-9 and TRBJ2-7; no reliable D call. V lost 0 bases, J lost 2 bases, and 11 bases lay in between. This CDR3 is built from 15 residues. Germline V lookup: CDR1 SEHNR, CDR2 FQNEAQ (reference sequence). CDR3: CASSLAGVGPYEQYF. Written as DNA, the CDR3 is TGTGCCAGCAGCTTAGCGGGCGTCGGTCCCTACGAGCAGTACTTC.

This clone was seen a few times. The chain combines TRBV7-3 with TRBJ2-3; 8 bases are a match to TRBD2. Trimming cost V 5 bases and J 4 bases; bases outside gene matches: 14. The CDR3 sequence is 17 residues long. Germline values: CDR1 SGHTA, CDR2 FQGTGA. Here the CDR3 reads CASSPSRAGVSPDTQYF. The CDR3 DNA reads as TGTGCCAGCAGCCCTAGCCGAGCGGGAGTTTCCCCAGATACGCAGTATTTT.

This chain joins TRBV5-1 and TRBJ2-5; TRBD2 is a possible D gene (6 bases). Between the trimmed V and J ends, which lost 0 bases and 6 bases, there was a span of 24 bases. Germline assignment: CDR1 SGHRS and CDR2 YFSETQ. This CDR3 comprises 18 residues. The CDR3 protein is CASSLAPVTGASGQTQYF. CDR3 DNA: TGCGCCAGCAGCTTGGCCCCGGTCACGGGAGCTTCAGGCCAGACCCAGTACTTC.

In the case of this clone: The final CDR3 position lacks the conserved phenylalanine or tryptophan, pointing to a likely read error. The DNA is omitted, as the CDR3 cannot be located on it reliably, and the CDR3 follows TCRdb's listing. The CDR3 here is CAISESARQALL. The chain combines TRBV10-3 with TRBJ1-2; the table's D call, TRBD1, has no DNA check behind it. Germline lookup yields CDR1 ENHRY and CDR2 SYGVKD. The CDR3 adds up to 12 amino acids, both ends counted.

In this sample, this clone turned up once. V is TRBV5-4 and J is TRBJ2-5, with 14 bases lining up with TRBD2. The V segment lost 4 bases and the J segment 4 bases; nucleotides outside the gene matches: 9. Germline-derived CDR1 and CDR2 are SGHNT and YYREEE (reference sequence). The CDR3 has 17 residues. The CDR3 region has the DNA TGTGCCAGCAGCCCGGGGACTAGCGGGAGTTTCGTAGAGACCCAGTACTTC. It is translated as CASSPGTSGSFVETQYF. Filled out from reference TRBV5-4 and TRBJ2-5, the complete variable domain reads ETGVTQSPTHLIKTRGQQVTLRCSSQSGHNTVSWYQQALGQGPQFIFQYYREEENGRGNFPPRFSGLQFPNYSSELNVNALELDDSALYLCASSPGTSGSFVETQYFGPGTRLLVL.

The J gene is TRBJ2-2, the V gene TRBV11-2, with 14 bases fitting TRBD2. Germline V lookup: CDR1 SGHAT, CDR2 FQNNGV. After removal of 3 bases from V and 5 bases from J, the junction contained 5 bases not matched to a gene. The CDR3 covers 17 residues. As DNA, the CDR3 is TGTGCCAGCAGCTTGGGGACTAGCGGGAGAAGGACCGGGGAGCTGTTTTTT. This sequence encodes CASSLGTSGRRTGELFF.

The chain carries TRBV3-1 (or the pseudogene TRBV3-2) and TRBJ2-2, with 7 bases aligning to TRBD2. The length of the CDR3 is 15 residues. Per germline, CDR1 LGHDT and CDR2 YNNKEL (reference sequence). J was trimmed by 5 bases and V by 5 bases; bases with no gene match: 8. The CDR3, as DNA: TGTGCCAGCAGCGGGAGGGGAAAAATAACCGGGGAGCTGTTTTTT. Its protein is CASSGRGKITGELFF.

The genes are TRBV3-1 (or the pseudogene TRBV3-2) and TRBJ2-5, with D unresolved. V was pared by 5 bases and J by 1 base, with 11 bases between. Looked up from germline, CDR1 is LGHDT and CDR2 is YNNKEL (reference sequence). CDR3 length: 14 amino acids. The CDR3 sequence is CASSRSTVQETQYF. In nucleotides, the CDR3 is TGTGCCAGCAGCAGAAGTACTGTCCAAGAGACCCAGTACTTC.

This chain links TRBV18 with TRBJ2-7; 7 bases match TRBD1. The CDR3 covers 15 residues. J lost 3 bases, V lost 6 bases, and 11 bases had no gene match. In germline, CDR1 is KGHSH, CDR2 LQKENI. The CDR3 DNA follows: TGTGCCAGCTCTCGGCAACAGACAGGGAGCTACGAGCAGTACTTC. Translated, it gives CASSRQQTGSYEQYF.

The V and J genes are TRBV19 and TRBJ2-3; D gene uncertain. Germline V gene sequence: CDR1 LNHDA, CDR2 SQIVND (reference sequence). V lost 3 bases to trimming and J lost 2 bases, with 6 bases between them. The CDR3 spans 13 residues. This CDR3 is CASSMRLTDTQYF. The CDR3, as DNA: TGTGCCAGTAGTATGAGGCTCACAGATACGCAGTATTTT.

V is TRBV5-1 and J is TRBJ2-5, with a weak D call TRBD2 (5 bases). The CDR3 length is 13 residues. CDR1 is SGHRS, CDR2 YFSETQ, per germline. V dropped 4 bases and J dropped 4 bases, with 11 bases sitting between them. CDR3 sequence (DNA): TGCGCCAGCAGCCCCGGAGGCTCAGAGACCCAGTACTTC. Its protein product is CASSPGGSETQYF.